The clone carrying this T cell receptor (beta chain) was found a few times. Its antigen is not identified. These data come from a study of T cells after yellow fever vaccination. Findings and caveats of the study: Of the clonotypes, a small share occurred in both CD4 and CD8 compartments. High-abundance clonotypes from the bulk population could contaminate FACS-sorted repertoires. The secondary response was weaker, and its peak arrived faster, on day 5 versus 15.

A universal primer site and UMIs were added as TCR cDNA was made by 5'RACE template switching. TCRdb ran MiXCR on the 5' RACE reads and lists one entry per CDR3 protein. The data show approximately 250,000 distinct CDR3 sequences, with roughly 6.8% seen just once and roughly 1% held by the top ten. This specimen was CD4+ T cells sorted from PBMCs, taken on the day of the yellow fever booster vaccination. This TCR derives from a man aged 25 to 40 who received the YFV17D yellow fever vaccine.

The CDR3 sequence: CASTPNTDTQYF. The CDR3 bases are TGTGCCAGCACCCCTAACACAGATACGCAGTATTTT. The chain uses TRBV7-2 and TRBJ2-3; D unresolved. Germline V gene sequence: CDR1 SGHTA, CDR2 FQGNSA. V was shortened by 7 bases and J by 2 bases, with 7 bases between the two germline ends. This CDR3 has 12 residues.